This TCR beta chain was observed in a study of metastatic and nonmetastatic thyroid tumors. Study information: A comparison of repertoires was made across blood and tumor or nodule tissue from malignant and benign thyroid patients.

This clone was recorded at least ten times. Its antigen is not identified. Since a much larger clone is just one base distant, this may be a read error. The identical CDR3 is also encoded by other nucleotide sequences in the sample. In the source study's methods: Using the CDR3 differences seen across clinicopathological groups, the authors built a distant-metastasis classifier for papillary thyroid cancer, which was meant to discriminate distant-metastatic patients. TCRdb re-clonotyped the PCR reads via MiXCR. These V and J calls are TCRdb output, not the study's own analysis. This sample has tens of thousands of clones, with approximately 14% found just once. The study's findings and limits: Patients with malignant thyroid tumors reportedly had significantly higher TCR beta diversity than those with benign nodules, in blood and tumor.

Every patient underwent thyroid surgery untreated. V shed 6 bases and J 0 bases; nucleotides not matched to a gene: 7. Per germline, CDR1 ENHRY and CDR2 SYGVKD. The CDR3 length is 15 residues. The TCR originated in a female donor with papillary thyroid cancer or a benign thyroid nodule (not recorded which). Some clones in this sample may be carry-over from other donors' samples. What was sequenced was tumor tissue. V and J are TRBV10-3 and TRBJ2-7, with 8 bases fitting TRBD1. The CDR3: CAISDRDRNSYEQYF. CDR3 nucleotides: TGTGCCATCAGCGATCGGGACAGGAACTCCTACGAGCAGTACTTC.